Listed below are T cell receptor beta chains from one sample, sequenced in a study of T cell repertoires in cytomegalovirus infection. MiXCR was run by TCRdb on the reads, yielding one entry per CDR3 protein. The sample carries hundreds of thousands of distinct CDR3 sequences, approximately 30% recorded once. Sequencing was done on a sample of PBMCs. The receptors shown here come from a human donor in good health (CMV status not recorded). Some clones in this sample may be carry-over from other donors' samples. Each CDR3 is given with its conserved first and last residue. The D gene is left open where the match is weak. Only some rows state a clone size, as once, few, many or a class for expanded clones.

v_call: TRBV19; clone_size: NA; j_call: TRBJ1-1; d_call: TRBD1; cdr3_nt: TGTGCCAGTAGTCCGGGAGGGACAGGATTTGAAGCTTTCTTT; cdr3_aa: CASSPGGTGFEAFF
v_call: TRBV6-5; clone_size: NA; j_call: TRBJ1-6; d_call: NA; cdr3_nt: TGTGCCAGCAGTTACTCTCCGGGGCGCCGGGGCTCCTATAATTCACCCCTCCACTTT; cdr3_aa: CASSYSPGRRGSYNSPLHF
v_call: TRBV2; clone_size: NA; j_call: TRBJ1-1; d_call: NA; cdr3_nt: TGTGCCAGCAGCGGGAATCAGGGGAACACTGAAGCTTTCTTT; cdr3_aa: CASSGNQGNTEAFF
v_call: TRBV7-3; clone_size: many; j_call: TRBJ1-6; d_call: NA; cdr3_nt: TGTGCCAGCAGCCCCACGGCCGGGATTTTGCCCCTCCACTTT; cdr3_aa: CASSPTAGILPLHF
v_call: TRBV3-1; clone_size: few; j_call: TRBJ2-5; d_call: NA; cdr3_nt: TGTGCCAGCAGCTACTACAGGGGAGGGGAGACCCAGTACTTC; cdr3_aa: CASSYYRGGETQYF
v_call: TRBV7-9; clone_size: many; j_call: TRBJ1-2; d_call: NA; cdr3_nt: TGTGCCAGCAGCCCAAGGGGCTATGGCTACACCTTC; cdr3_aa: CASSPRGYGYTF
v_call: TRBV19; clone_size: many; j_call: TRBJ2-7; d_call: NA; cdr3_nt: TGTGCCAGTAGTATCACAGACGAGAGGGTGGAGCAGTACTTC; cdr3_aa: CASSITDERVEQYF
v_call: TRBV27; clone_size: NA; j_call: TRBJ2-7; d_call: NA; cdr3_nt: TGTGCCAGCAACCCCTCGACAGCACTGAACGAGCAGTACTTC; cdr3_aa: CASNPSTALNEQYF
v_call: TRBV19; clone_size: many; j_call: TRBJ2-5; d_call: NA; cdr3_nt: TGTGCCAGCAGCATCCAAGAGACCCAGTACTTC; cdr3_aa: CASSIQETQYF
v_call: TRBV6-8; clone_size: NA; j_call: TRBJ2-1; d_call: TRBD2; cdr3_nt: TGTGCCCGCAGTGACTCGACGGGACTAGCGGCGCGGAATGAGCAGTTCTTC; cdr3_aa: CARSDSTGLAARNEQFF
v_call: TRBV6-8; clone_size: few; j_call: TRBJ2-5; d_call: TRBD2; cdr3_nt: TGTGCCAGCAGTTCACTACCATTAAATAGCGGGGGGGCGGAGACCCAGTACTTC; cdr3_aa: CASSSLPLNSGGAETQYF
v_call: TRBV7-2; clone_size: many; j_call: TRBJ1-4; d_call: NA; cdr3_nt: TGTGCCAGCAGTTCATCAGGGGTTACTGAAAAACTGTTTTTT; cdr3_aa: CASSSSGVTEKLFF
v_call: TRBV12-3/TRBV12-4; clone_size: NA; j_call: TRBJ1-5; d_call: TRBD1; cdr3_nt: TGTGCCAGCAGCACAGGGGGGATGCGCAATCAGCCCCAGCATTTT; cdr3_aa: CASSTGGMRNQPQHF
v_call: TRBV10-1; clone_size: few; j_call: TRBJ2-1; d_call: NA; cdr3_nt: TGCGCCAGCAGTGAGTCTAAGGGAGCAGGCCACAATGAGCAGTTCTTC; cdr3_aa: CASSESKGAGHNEQFF
v_call: TRBV20-1; clone_size: NA; j_call: TRBJ2-2; d_call: NA; cdr3_nt: TGCAGTGCTAGTTGGATGGAGAGGGAGCTGTTTTTT; cdr3_aa: CSASWMERELFF
v_call: TRBV14; clone_size: once; j_call: TRBJ2-2; d_call: NA; cdr3_nt: TGTGCCGGCAGCGACCAGGGGGGCGAATCTTGGAACACCGGGGAGCTGTTTTTT; cdr3_aa: CAGSDQGGESWNTGELFF
v_call: TRBV7-2; clone_size: NA; j_call: TRBJ1-1; d_call: NA; cdr3_nt: TGTGCCAGCAGCTTAGAGGTGGGTCACACGGAAGCTCTCTTT; cdr3_aa: CASSLEVGHTEALF
v_call: TRBV6-1; clone_size: few; j_call: TRBJ2-1; d_call: TRBD2; cdr3_nt: TGTGCCAGCAGGACCGGGGGGGGGCAGCAGCAGTTCTTC; cdr3_aa: CASRTGGGQQQFF
v_call: TRBV6-2/TRBV6-3; clone_size: NA; j_call: TRBJ2-7; d_call: NA; cdr3_nt: TGTGCCAGCAGTAGGGACAACTACGAGCAGTACTTC; cdr3_aa: CASSRDNYEQYF
v_call: TRBV20-1; clone_size: once; j_call: TRBJ2-5; d_call: NA; cdr3_nt: TGCAGTGCTAGAGTAGTTGATTCCAGACAAGAGACCCAGTACTTC; cdr3_aa: CSARVVDSRQETQYF
v_call: TRBV27; clone_size: NA; j_call: TRBJ2-1; d_call: NA; cdr3_nt: TGTGCCAGCAGTTTATCGAGGCAGGGGAATGAGCAGTTCTTC; cdr3_aa: CASSLSRQGNEQFF
v_call: TRBV5-6; clone_size: once; j_call: TRBJ1-6; d_call: TRBD1; cdr3_nt: TGTGCCAGCAGCCGGGACAGGGGGCGGAATTCACCCCTCCACTTT; cdr3_aa: CASSRDRGRNSPLHF
v_call: TRBV7-2; clone_size: NA; j_call: TRBJ2-7; d_call: TRBD1; cdr3_nt: TGTGCCAGCAGCTTAGGAGGGACAGGGGGGACCTACGAGCAGTACTTC; cdr3_aa: CASSLGGTGGTYEQYF
v_call: TRBV24-1; clone_size: NA; j_call: TRBJ2-2; d_call: NA; cdr3_nt: TGTGCCACCAGTGATTTGGGAAGGGACACCGGGGAGCTGTTTTTT; cdr3_aa: CATSDLGRDTGELFF
v_call: TRBV25-1; clone_size: NA; j_call: TRBJ2-7; d_call: NA; cdr3_nt: TGTGCCAGCAGTGAATATAGACAGGCCGAGCAGTACTTC; cdr3_aa: CASSEYRQAEQYF
v_call: TRBV2; clone_size: NA; j_call: TRBJ1-2; d_call: TRBD1; cdr3_nt: TGTGCCAGCAGTGAAACGGCAGGGGGTAACTATGGCTACACCTTC; cdr3_aa: CASSETAGGNYGYTF
v_call: TRBV5-4; clone_size: NA; j_call: TRBJ1-6; d_call: NA; cdr3_nt: TGTGCCAGCACGCTTTCAGGGACTCCAACACCCCTCCACTTT; cdr3_aa: CASTLSGTPTPLHF
v_call: TRBV7-2; clone_size: NA; j_call: TRBJ1-2; d_call: NA; cdr3_nt: TGTGCCAGCAGCCCAGCCCATTCGGGCAGGGTGAGTGGCTACACCTTC; cdr3_aa: CASSPAHSGRVSGYTF
v_call: TRBV13; clone_size: few; j_call: TRBJ2-3; d_call: TRBD2; cdr3_nt: TGTGCCAGCAGCCCGCGGGGGGGGGGTCCACCAGATACGCAGTATTTT; cdr3_aa: CASSPRGGGPPDTQYF
v_call: TRBV7-9; clone_size: NA; j_call: TRBJ2-6; d_call: TRBD1; cdr3_nt: TGTGCCAGCAGCCCGACAGGGGGCGCTGGGGCCAACGTCCTGACTTTC; cdr3_aa: CASSPTGGAGANVLTF
v_call: TRBV6-1; clone_size: NA; j_call: TRBJ2-1; d_call: NA; cdr3_nt: TGTGCCAGCAGTGAAGCGCGGAGGGCCCTAGGGAATGAGCAGTTCTTC; cdr3_aa: CASSEARRALGNEQFF
v_call: TRBV10-3; clone_size: few; j_call: TRBJ2-7; d_call: NA; cdr3_nt: TGTGCCATCAGTGCGAGGGGGACGAACGAGCAGTACTTC; cdr3_aa: CAISARGTNEQYF
v_call: TRBV7-6; clone_size: few; j_call: TRBJ2-5; d_call: NA; cdr3_nt: TGTGCCAGCAGCTTAGGAGGAGGGAGCGAGACCCAGTACTTC; cdr3_aa: CASSLGGGSETQYF
v_call: TRBV7-2; clone_size: many; j_call: TRBJ2-3; d_call: NA; cdr3_nt: TGTGCCAGCAGCTTAGGGGAGCGGCCCACAGATACGCAGTATTTT; cdr3_aa: CASSLGERPTDTQYF
v_call: TRBV20-1; clone_size: few; j_call: TRBJ1-5; d_call: NA; cdr3_nt: TGCAGTGCTCAGTGGGGGGTAAATCAGCCCCAGCATTTT; cdr3_aa: CSAQWGVNQPQHF
v_call: TRBV7-2; clone_size: NA; j_call: TRBJ2-1; d_call: NA; cdr3_nt: TGTGCCAGCAGCACGGGTCTACTCAAGAAGGAGCAGTTCTTC; cdr3_aa: CASSTGLLKKEQFF
v_call: TRBV6-1; clone_size: many; j_call: TRBJ2-7; d_call: TRBD1; cdr3_nt: TGTGCCAGCAGTTCCCCCTCCGGGACAGACGTCTACGAGCAGTACTTC; cdr3_aa: CASSSPSGTDVYEQYF
v_call: TRBV27; clone_size: NA; j_call: TRBJ2-7; d_call: TRBD2; cdr3_nt: TGTGCCAGCAGGTCTAGCGGGGATTACGAGCAGTACTTC; cdr3_aa: CASRSSGDYEQYF
v_call: TRBV6-1; clone_size: NA; j_call: TRBJ1-6; d_call: NA; cdr3_nt: TGTGCCAGCAGTGAATTGGGGAATTCACCCCTCCACTTT; cdr3_aa: CASSELGNSPLHF
v_call: TRBV4-1; clone_size: NA; j_call: TRBJ2-2; d_call: TRBD1; cdr3_nt: TGCGCCAGCAGCTCGGGGACAGGGTACACCGGGGAGCTGTTTTTT; cdr3_aa: CASSSGTGYTGELFF
v_call: TRBV7-6; clone_size: few; j_call: TRBJ1-1; d_call: TRBD1; cdr3_nt: TGTGCCAGCAGCTCCAAGCGGACAGGGGGGAACACTGAAGCTTTCTTT; cdr3_aa: CASSSKRTGGNTEAFF
v_call: TRBV19; clone_size: NA; j_call: TRBJ1-5; d_call: TRBD1; cdr3_nt: TGTGCCAGCGTCGGGACAGGGAATAGCAATCAGCCCCAGCATTTT; cdr3_aa: CASVGTGNSNQPQHF